One sample yielded the 27 T cell receptor beta chains listed below, sequenced in a study of breast tumors, draining lymph nodes, adjacent tissues. Axillary draining lymph nodes of breast cancer patients supplied the node samples. TCRdb reprocessed the multiplex PCR reads with MiXCR, giving one entry per CDR3 protein. The profile covers over 150,000 distinct CDR3 sequences, with roughly a third appearing a single time and approximately 4.2% taken by the ten largest. Material: axillary lymph node tissue. The receptors derive from a female donor with breast cancer. Some clones in this sample may be carry-over from other donors' samples.

This clonotype has ten or more counts. It may be a read error: a sequence one base away is much more abundant. The chain uses TRBV20-1 and TRBJ2-5; 13 bases match TRBD2. The CDR3 runs to 14 residues. Germline V gene lookup returns CDR1 DFQATT and CDR2 SNEGSKA (reference sequence). V shed 6 bases and J 7 bases; nucleotides not matched to a gene: 8. In DNA form, the CDR3 reads TGCAGTGCAATACTAGCGGGAGGGCCGGCGACCCAGTACTTC. Translated: CSAILAGGPATQYF.

Comments on this clonotype: It may be a read error: a sequence one base away is much more abundant. The CDR3 does not end in the conserved phenylalanine or tryptophan, so this is likely a read error. This chain joins TRBV7-2 and TRBJ2-5, with 11 positions matching TRBD1. The CDR3 is 14 amino acids. CDR1 is SGHTA, CDR2 FQGNSA, per germline. V shed 5 bases, J shed 11 bases, and the junction held 10 bases outside the gene matches. CDR3 sequence reads: CASSRTPGQGVQYL. In nucleotides, the CDR3 is TGTGCCAGCAGCCGCACACCGGGACAGGGGGTACAGTACCTC.

Note on this clonotype: The junction differs from germline at one of its ends, possibly a read error. The chain couples TRBV7-9 to TRBJ2-3; a weak D match, TRBD1 (6 bases). Germline CDR1 is SEHNR and CDR2 is FQNEAQ (reference sequence). The CDR3 loop spans 20 amino acids. CDR3 region: CASSFSQNRVPSYGTDTRYF. The CDR3, as DNA: TGCGCCAGCAGCTTTAGCCAAAACAGGGTACCGAGCTATGGCACAGATACGCGGTATTTT.

This clonotype was detected many times. This rearrangement joins TRBV6-5 to TRBJ2-1; the match to TRBD2 covers 8 bases. The CDR3 has 15 residues. CDR1 is MNHEY, CDR2 SVGAGI, per germline. Losses at the gene ends were 3 bases for V and 3 bases for J; bases not matched to a gene: 4. In DNA, the CDR3 is TGTGCCAGCAGTTATCAGAGCGGGAGCTACAATGAGCAGTTCTTC. This sequence encodes CASSYQSGSYNEQFF.

The chain couples TRBV20-1 to TRBJ2-3; tentatively, D is TRBD1 (5 bases). Trimming shortened V by 8 bases and J by 14 bases, and 23 bases separated the two germline ends. CDR3 length: 12 amino acids. Germline V lookup: CDR1 DFQATT, CDR2 SNEGSKA (reference sequence). The DNA of the CDR3 is TGCAGTAGCCAGCAGGGCACAGATATGCCGTATTTT. It is translated as CSSQQGTDMPYF.

This clonotype appeared many times. The chain recombines TRBV6-5 with TRBJ2-7; the D gene could be TRBD1 or TRBD2 (5 bases each). CDR1 and CDR2 from the germline V gene are MNHEY and SVGAGI. V was pared by 2 bases and J by 2 bases, with 13 bases between. This CDR3 region has 15 residues. The CDR3 loop is CASSYRPGPAYEQYF. Written as DNA, the CDR3 is TGTGCCAGCAGTTACCGACCGGGACCGGCCTACGAGCAGTACTTC.

V and J are TRBV12-3 or TRBV12-4 and TRBJ2-7; D is possibly TRBD1 or TRBD2 (5 bases each). Trimming removed 4 bases from V and 5 bases from J, with 12 bases in between. This CDR3 is built from 13 residues. As DNA, the CDR3 is TGTGCCAGCAGTTCCAACGGGACGGACGAGCAGTACTTC. Translation gives CASSSNGTDEQYF.

This clonotype was detected once. J is TRBJ2-1 and V is TRBV6-2 or TRBV6-3; TRBD2 matches at 8 bases. The junction had 6 bases not matched to a gene; V was cut back by 1 base and J by 7 bases. CDR1 is MNHEY, CDR2 SVGEGT, per germline. The CDR3 spans 15 residues. The CDR3 here is CASSYWAGGGNEQFF. CDR3 nucleotide sequence: TGTGCCAGCAGTTACTGGGCGGGGGGAGGTAATGAGCAGTTCTTC.

This clonotype was recorded at least ten times. Here the CDR3 DNA reads TGTGCCAGCAGCCCTTCCGGGACTGACACAGATACGCAGTATTTT. This gives the protein CASSPSGTDTDTQYF. J is TRBJ2-3 and V is TRBV9; D possibly corresponds to TRBD2 (6 bases). Trimming removed 4 bases at V and 2 bases at J, with 14 bases between. This CDR3 contains 15 residues. The germline V gene has CDR1 SGDLS and CDR2 YYNGEE.

Worth noting for this clonotype: With a much larger clone just one base away, this may be a read error. The CDR3 reads CASSFGGPNGKLFF. The CDR3 DNA follows: TGTGCCAGCAGCTTCGGGGGTCCTAATGGAAAACTGTTTTTT. The genes are TRBV7-2 and TRBJ1-4; maybe TRBD1 (5 bases). The germline CDR1 and CDR2 sequences are SGHTA and FQGNSA. There are 14 residues in the CDR3.

Details on this clonotype: This may arise from a read error, as a much more abundant clone is one base away. V and J are TRBV13 and TRBJ1-2; weak D call: TRBD1 (6 bases). Germline CDR1 PRHDT, CDR2 FYEKMQ (reference sequence). Trimming shortened V by 4 bases and J by 7 bases, and 19 bases separated the two germline ends. The CDR3 covers 15 residues. The CDR3 region is CASSSPDSKGSGYTF. The CDR3 DNA follows: TGTGCCAGCAGCTCTCCGGACAGCAAAGGCTCTGGCTACACCTTC. Complete variable domain (other parts from reference TRBV13 and TRBJ1-2): AAGVIQSPRHLIKEKRETATLKCYPIPRHDTVYWYQQGPGQDPQFLISFYEKMQSDKGSIPDRFSAQQFSDYHSELNMSSLELGDSALYFCASSSPDSKGSGYTFGSGTRLTVV.

This clonotype was counted ten times or more. The chain is built from TRBV14 and TRBJ2-2, with 9 bases lining up with TRBD1. The CDR3 is 15 amino acids. Germline CDR1 is SGHDN and CDR2 is FVKESK. V trimming: 4 bases; J trimming: 3 bases; junction bases outside the gene matches: 3. CDR3 loop: CASSPRTGDTGELFF. CDR3 coding DNA: TGTGCCAGCAGCCCGCGGACAGGGGACACCGGGGAGCTGTTTTTT.

This clonotype showed up just a few times. V and J are TRBV7-9 and TRBJ1-1; D gene ambiguous. Germline CDR1 reads SEHNR; CDR2 reads FQNEAQ (reference sequence). V was pared by 3 bases and J by 1 base, with 6 bases between. The CDR3 contains 13 residues. The CDR3 sequence is CASSFSWNTEAFF. The CDR3 DNA reads as TGTGCCAGCAGCTTCTCTTGGAACACTGAAGCTTTCTTT.

This clonotype occurred many times. The chain combines TRBV29-1 with TRBJ2-2, with 9 bases aligning to TRBD1. This CDR3 has 13 residues. Germline loops: CDR1 SQVTM, CDR2 ANQGSEA. V trimming: 7 bases; J trimming: 4 bases; junction bases outside the gene matches: 4. The CDR3 DNA is TGCAGCGGTGGACAGGGGAGCACCGGGGAGCTGTTTTTT. Its translation: CSGGQGSTGELFF.

This clonotype was seen many times. The V and J genes are TRBV6-6 and TRBJ2-3; 12 nucleotides align to TRBD2. Germline V gene data show CDR1 as MNHNY and CDR2 as SVGAGI (reference sequence). This CDR3 region has 19 residues. V was pared by 6 bases and J by 0 bases, with 13 bases of the junction left unmatched. The CDR3 sequence is CASSQSRSTSGSSTDTQYF. CDR3 nucleotides: TGTGCCAGCAGCCAAAGTAGGTCGACTAGCGGGAGTAGCACAGATACGCAGTATTTT.

As regards this clonotype: One base away lies a much larger clone, so this may be a sequencing read error. The rearrangement joins TRBV7-6 to TRBJ2-1; D might be TRBD1 or TRBD2, each matching 6 bases. CDR1 SGHVS and CDR2 FNYEAQ come from the germline V gene. The CDR3 is 15 amino acids. The CDR3 DNA follows: TGTGCCAGCACCGGAAGGGGGGAGTCCTGCAATGAGCAGTTCTTC. It yields the protein CASTGRGESCNEQFF.

The table lists this clonotype with a few counts. The chain recombines TRBV6-2 or TRBV6-3 with TRBJ2-3; D uncertain. V was cut by 1 base and J by 4 bases, with 3 bases left in between. The V gene's germline CDR1 is MNHEY and CDR2 SVGEGT. This CDR3 is 12 amino acids long. The CDR3 coding sequence is TGTGCCAGCAGTTACTGGGCAGATACGCAGTATTTT. Its translation: CASSYWADTQYF.

This chain joins TRBV7-8 and TRBJ2-3; 9 bases match TRBD2. There are 14 residues in the CDR3. V was clipped by 6 bases and J by 5 bases; unmatched bases: 6. CDR1 is SGHVS and CDR2 is FQNEAQ in the germline V gene. DNA for the CDR3: TGTGCCAGCAGGATCCTAGCGGGAAGAGATACGCAGTATTTT. It yields the protein CASRILAGRDTQYF.

This clonotype was seen ten or more times. The rearrangement links TRBV29-1 to TRBJ1-2; 8 bases are shared with TRBD1. The CDR3 has 14 residues. V was clipped by 0 bases and J by 6 bases; unmatched bases: 6. Germline V gives CDR1 SQVTM, CDR2 ANQGSEA. Here the CDR3 DNA reads TGCAGCGTTGAAGATCGACAGGGGAGCGATGGCTACACCTTC. Its translation is CSVEDRQGSDGYTF.

This clonotype was seen many times. V and J are TRBV7-9 and TRBJ2-3; TRBD2 agrees at 14 bases. The ends lost 8 bases at V and 2 bases at J; junction bases unmatched: 3. CDR1 and CDR2 (germline): SEHNR, FQNEAQ (reference sequence). The CDR3 sequence is 15 residues long. CDR3 nucleotide sequence: TGTGCCAGCGCGGGACTAGCGGGGGACACAGATACGCAGTATTTT. It is translated as CASAGLAGDTDTQYF.

On this clonotype itself: This may arise from a read error, as a much more abundant clone is one base away. This likely comes from a read error, as the CDR3 has no conserved phenylalanine or tryptophan at its end. The chain carries TRBV9 and TRBJ1-2, with D perhaps matching TRBD1 (6 bases). Germline V CDR1 and CDR2: SGDLS, YYNGEE. The CDR3 runs to 13 residues. V was clipped by 10 bases and J by 8 bases, with 21 bases between them. The CDR3 loop reads CASSLAPGGGYTS. The CDR3 region has the DNA TGTGCCTCCAGTCTAGCGCCCGGGGGCGGCTACACCTCC.

In this sample, this clonotype turned up many times. The CDR3 loop is CATGGVQHYEQYF. CDR3 in DNA: TGTGCCACCGGGGGGGTGCAGCACTACGAGCAGTACTTC. This chain connects TRBV6-1 to TRBJ2-7; TRBD2 aligns across 8 bases. CDR3 length: 13 residues. Per germline, CDR1 MNHNS and CDR2 SASEGT. Trimming at V came to 10 bases and at J to 3 bases, leaving 8 bases not matched to a gene.

The sample holds many counts of this clonotype. Compared with germline, one end of the junction differs, possibly owing to a read error. This rearrangement joins TRBV29-1 to TRBJ2-6; D might be TRBD1 (6 bases). Germline V gives CDR1 SQVTM, CDR2 ANQGSEA. This CDR3 is built from 15 residues. The CDR3 reads CSVAGQSSGVNVLTF. DNA of the CDR3: TGCAGCGTCGCCGGACAGTCCTCTGGGGTCAACGTCCTGACTTTC.

Ten or more counts support this clonotype. The chain employs TRBV12-3 or TRBV12-4 and TRBJ2-7; no clear D gene. CDR3 size: 13 residues. The V and J ends lost 6 bases and 4 bases respectively, with 13 bases between them. CDR3 in amino acids: CASSPGQRYEQYF. DNA for the CDR3: TGTGCCAGCAGCCCTGGCCAGCGTTACGAGCAGTACTTC.

The chain joins TRBV2 to TRBJ1-4; possibly TRBD1 for D (6 bases). Germline V gene data show CDR1 as SNHLY and CDR2 as FYNNEI. CDR3 size: 14 residues. Deletions cut 9 bases from V and 7 bases from J, with 18 bases between. In DNA, the CDR3 is TGTGCCAGTAGGGGGGGGACAAGGAGTGAAAAACTGTTTTTT. Translated: CASRGGTRSEKLFF.

This chain joins TRBV9 and TRBJ1-4, with D unclear. CDR3 size: 16 residues. Germline loops: CDR1 SGDLS, CDR2 YYNGEE. V lost 4 bases and J 0 bases, leaving 13 bases between the germline ends. The CDR3 is CASSKDIVATNEKLFF. The DNA for the CDR3 is TGTGCCAGCAGCAAAGACATTGTGGCAACTAATGAAAAACTGTTTTTT.

In this sample, this clonotype turned up once. Given a much more abundant clone one base away, this may be a read error. V is TRBV18 and J is TRBJ2-3; D perhaps matches TRBD2 (6 bases). The germline gives CDR1 KGHSH, CDR2 LQKENI. The V end lost 2 bases, the J end lost 2 bases, and 14 bases lay between the germline ends. This CDR3 spans 16 amino acids. The CDR3 protein is CASSPGLNPSTDTQYF. The CDR3 nucleotides read TGTGCCAGCTCACCAGGACTAAACCCATCCACAGATACGCAGTATTTT. Full variable domain (remainder filled in from reference TRBV18 and TRBJ2-3): NAGVMQNPRHLVRRRGQEARLRCSPMKGHSHVYWYRQLPEEGLKFMVYLQKENIIDESGMPKERFSAEFPKEGPSILRIQQVVRGDSAAYFCASSPGLNPSTDTQYFGPGTRLTVL.